These T cell receptor beta chains were read from a single sample in a study of response to subunit inactivated influenza vaccine. TCRdb independently ran MiXCR on the RT-PCR reads; one entry per CDR3 protein. The table has some 800,000 distinct CDR3 sequences, 21% seen once. This sample comprised PBMCs from blood, obtained around 5 days after vaccination. These receptors were collected from a man aged 50 to 60 who received an inactivated influenza vaccine. CDR3s include the opening cysteine and the closing phenylalanine or tryptophan.

j_gene: TRBJ1-6
v_gene: TRBV18
CDR3aa: CASSYGDNSPLHF

j_gene: TRBJ2-2
v_gene: TRBV6-1
CDR3aa: CASSLLAGGPWGGELFF

j_gene: TRBJ2-7
v_gene: TRBV5-6
CDR3aa: CASRTTVAVEQYF

j_gene: TRBJ2-1
v_gene: TRBV11-2
CDR3aa: CASSLVPYRQEQRYSSYNEQFF

j_gene: TRBJ2-3
v_gene: TRBV7-2
CDR3aa: CASSLTGTGVPDTQYF

j_gene: TRBJ2-3
v_gene: TRBV4-2
CDR3aa: CASSRDSAGGGDTQYF

j_gene: TRBJ2-2
v_gene: TRBV15
CDR3aa: CATSRTGGTGIITGELFF

j_gene: TRBJ2-7
v_gene: TRBV29-1
CDR3aa: CSANHGTGGYEQYF

j_gene: TRBJ2-7
v_gene: TRBV24-1
CDR3aa: CATSVGVEQYF

j_gene: TRBJ2-1
v_gene: TRBV11-3
CDR3aa: CASSLGQGGNNEQFF

j_gene: TRBJ1-1
v_gene: TRBV4-2
CDR3aa: CASSQDVATEAFF

j_gene: TRBJ2-7
v_gene: TRBV6-6
CDR3aa: CASSWGQDYEQYF

j_gene: TRBJ2-7
v_gene: TRBV10-3
CDR3aa: CAIRPGGTGGREQYF

j_gene: TRBJ2-2
v_gene: TRBV9
CDR3aa: CASSEGLAGATGELFF

j_gene: TRBJ1-2
v_gene: TRBV5-1
CDR3aa: CASSFWGSKDGYGYTF

j_gene: TRBJ1-2
v_gene: TRBV7-2
CDR3aa: CASSLDSGTVYGYTF

j_gene: TRBJ1-5
v_gene: TRBV20-1
CDR3aa: CSAREQISNQPQHF

j_gene: TRBJ2-2
v_gene: TRBV7-9
CDR3aa: CASSPWTGTGELFF

j_gene: TRBJ2-5
v_gene: TRBV7-2
CDR3aa: CASSLEQGTAAQYF

j_gene: TRBJ1-5
v_gene: TRBV5-5
CDR3aa: CASSSRYESGPQHF

j_gene: TRBJ2-2
v_gene: TRBV5-1
CDR3aa: CASSSGGSFEANTGELFF

j_gene: TRBJ2-7
v_gene: TRBV20-1
CDR3aa: CSASETSGVYEQYF

j_gene: TRBJ1-1
v_gene: TRBV12-5
CDR3aa: CASGFGQGRISEAFF

j_gene: TRBJ1-1
v_gene: TRBV20-1
CDR3aa: CSARGWQRNTEAFF

j_gene: TRBJ2-3
v_gene: TRBV20-1
CDR3aa: CSAFNRGPGTDTQYF

j_gene: TRBJ2-5
v_gene: TRBV12-3/TRBV12-4
CDR3aa: CASSFPQATQYF

j_gene: TRBJ2-1
v_gene: TRBV5-1
CDR3aa: CASSPGQGFNEQFF

j_gene: TRBJ2-3
v_gene: TRBV20-1
CDR3aa: CSAREDSLTDTQYF

j_gene: TRBJ1-2
v_gene: TRBV24-1
CDR3aa: CATSDPMTGANYGYTF